These 25 T cell receptor beta chains came from one sample sequenced in a study of T-cell memory formation after mild COVID-19. From the 5' RACE reads, TCRdb called clonotypes with MiXCR, one entry per CDR3 protein. The sample has about 130,000 distinct CDR3 sequences, about 6% seen once. The source material was PBMCs or a T cell subset sorted from them (not recorded which). Receptors originate from an adult woman who had mild COVID-19 (a few samples of this study predate the infection). Cell type and time point are not known.

This clonotype showed up many times. The rearrangement uses TRBV11-2 and TRBJ2-3; 13 bases agree with TRBD2. V was clipped by 4 bases and J by 4 bases; unmatched bases: 5. Looked up from germline, CDR1 is SGHAT and CDR2 is FQNNGV. The CDR3 consists of 16 residues. This CDR3 is CASSSTSGRRPDTQYF. The CDR3 coding sequence is TGTGCCAGCAGCTCGACTAGCGGGAGGCGCCCAGATACGCAGTATTTT. The variable domain in full, completed from reference TRBV11-2 and TRBJ2-3, reads EAGVAQSPRYKIIEKRQSVAFWCNPISGHATLYWYQQILGQGPKLLIQFQNNGVVDDSQLPKDRFSAERLKGVDSTLKIQPAKLEDSAVYLCASSSTSGRRPDTQYFGPGTRLTVL.

This clonotype was seen ten or more times. The V call is TRBV28, the J call TRBJ2-7; TRBD2 might be the D (5 bases). The ends were cut back, 2 bases at V and 7 bases at J, with 6 bases in the middle. Germline CDR1 MDHEN, CDR2 SYDVKM. The CDR3 sequence is 11 residues long. CDR3 sequence: CASSLGEEQYF. In DNA form, the CDR3 reads TGTGCCAGCAGTTTAGGGGAGGAGCAGTACTTC. Filled out from reference TRBV28 and TRBJ2-7, the complete variable domain reads DVKVTQSSRYLVKRTGEKVFLECVQDMDHENMFWYRQDPGLGLRLIYFSYDVKMKEKGDIPEGYSVSREKKERFSLILESASTNQTSMYLCASSLGEEQYFGPGTRLTVT.

The rearrangement uses TRBV29-1 and TRBJ2-7, with 7 bases matching TRBD1. The CDR3 runs 12 residues. The V gene's germline CDR1 is SQVTM and CDR2 ANQGSEA. Germline trimming cut 5 bases from V and 2 bases from J; bases unmatched to any gene: 3. DNA of the CDR3: TGCAGCGTTTGGCAGGGGGCCTACGAGCAGTACTTC. This translates into CSVWQGAYEQYF.

This clonotype was seen only a few times. The rearrangement uses TRBV7-9 and TRBJ2-2; the D gene is possibly TRBD2 (6 bases). Germline V gene data show CDR1 as SEHNR and CDR2 as FQNEAQ (reference sequence). Trimming stripped 2 bases from V and 4 bases from J, with 14 bases between. The CDR3 loop spans 16 amino acids. CDR3 nucleotides: TGTGCCAGCAGCTTACGGCTTGGCGGGGCCACCGGGGAGCTGTTTTTT. This gives the protein CASSLRLGGATGELFF.

In this sample, this clonotype turned up a few times. The chain uses TRBV10-3 and TRBJ2-7, with 8 positions matching TRBD1. CDR3 length equals 14 residues. V dropped 6 bases and J dropped 0; count of bases not matched to a gene: 4. Germline assignment: CDR1 ENHRY and CDR2 SYGVKD. This chain's CDR3 is CAISGTGISYEQYF. CDR3 DNA: TGTGCCATCAGCGGGACAGGTATCTCCTACGAGCAGTACTTC.

This clonotype was observed many times. The V and J genes are TRBV11-2 and TRBJ2-7, with D tentatively TRBD1 (6 bases). V lost 4 bases and J 6 bases, leaving 16 bases between the germline ends. CDR3 length: 14 residues. CDR1 SGHAT and CDR2 FQNNGV come from the germline V gene. CDR3 protein: CASSSIGGRGEQYF. CDR3 coding DNA: TGTGCCAGCAGCTCCATAGGGGGAAGGGGCGAGCAGTACTTC.

Many counts were recorded for this clonotype. The chain recombines TRBV4-1 with TRBJ1-1; tentatively, D is TRBD1 (5 bases). The CDR3 consists of 16 residues. V lost 2 bases, J lost 0 bases, and 13 bases lay in between. Per the germline V gene, CDR1 is MGHRA and CDR2 is YSYEKL. The CDR3, as DNA: TGCGCCAGCAGCCAATCTGGTTCAGGGATGAACACTGAAGCTTTCTTT. It translates to CASSQSGSGMNTEAFF.

This sequence joins TRBV5-1 and TRBJ2-2; D is ambiguous. The V gene lost 2 bases and the J gene lost 3 bases, with 8 bases spanning the gap. Germline V CDR1 and CDR2: SGHRS, YFSETQ. This CDR3 spans 14 amino acids. The CDR3 reads CASSLGIHTGELFF. CDR3 bases: TGCGCCAGCAGCTTAGGGATACACACCGGGGAGCTGTTTTTT.

This clonotype was counted at least ten times. The V gene is TRBV24-1, the J gene TRBJ2-3, with 12 bases fitting TRBD2. CDR1 is KGHDR and CDR2 is SFDVKD in the germline V gene. J was trimmed by 10 bases and V by 2 bases; bases with no gene match: 3. This CDR3 has 14 amino acids. The DNA for the CDR3 is TGTGCCACCAGTGATTCTTGGACTAGCGGGGCGCAGTATTTT. It translates to CATSDSWTSGAQYF.

In its sample, this clonotype was seen a few times. The gene calls are TRBV14 and TRBJ2-1, with 9 bases fitting TRBD1. Germline V gives CDR1 SGHDN, CDR2 FVKESK. Germline trimming cut 3 bases from V and 14 bases from J; bases unmatched to any gene: 8. CDR3 length: 13 residues. In DNA, the CDR3 is TGTGCCAGCAGCCAGGGGCCGACAGGGGGAAAGTTCTTC. Residues: CASSQGPTGGKFF. The variable domain in full, with the rest retrieved from reference TRBV14 and TRBJ2-1, is EAGVTQFPSHSVIEKGQTVTLRCDPISGHDNLYWYRRVMGKEIKFLLHFVKESKQDESGMPNNRFLAERTGGTYSTLKVQPAELEDSGVYFCASSQGPTGGKFFGPGTRLTVL.

This clonotype was recorded many times. The rearrangement links TRBV30 to TRBJ2-1; weak D call: TRBD2 (7 bases). There are 13 residues in the CDR3. The V gene lost 4 bases and the J gene lost 5 bases, with 12 bases spanning the gap. Per germline, CDR1 GTSNPN and CDR2 SVGIG (reference sequence). The CDR3 DNA reads TGTGCCTGGAACAGGGAGGGTAACAATGAGCAGTTCTTC. This gives the protein CAWNREGNNEQFF.

This clonotype was found a few times. The chain recombines TRBV18 with TRBJ1-1; tentatively, D is TRBD1 (5 bases). This CDR3 has 13 amino acids. From germline, CDR1 is KGHSH and CDR2 LQKENI. The V gene lost 2 bases and the J gene lost 3 bases, with 7 bases spanning the gap. CDR3 sequence (DNA): TGTGCCAGCTCACCATGGGGGTACACTGAAGCTTTCTTT. It is translated as CASSPWGYTEAFF. Filled out from reference TRBV18 and TRBJ1-1, the complete variable domain reads NAGVMQNPRHLVRRRGQEARLRCSPMKGHSHVYWYRQLPEEGLKFMVYLQKENIIDESGMPKERFSAEFPKEGPSILRIQQVVRGDSAAYFCASSPWGYTEAFFGQGTRLTVV.

This clonotype was counted at least ten times. CDR3 loop: CASRDGMTDTQYF. Here the CDR3 DNA reads TGTGCCAGCAGGGATGGGATGACAGATACGCAGTATTTT. The rearrangement links TRBV7-9 to TRBJ2-3; D remains unclear. Looked up from germline, CDR1 is SEHNR and CDR2 is FQNEAQ (reference sequence). The germline V and J ends were trimmed by 6 bases and 3 bases, with 10 bases remaining between them. The CDR3 extends over 13 amino acids.

This clonotype was seen a handful of times. The rearrangement uses TRBV3-1 and TRBJ1-1; D ambiguous. The CDR3 is made up of 12 amino acids. The V and J ends lost 4 bases and 1 base respectively, with 4 bases between them. Germline V lookup: CDR1 LGHDT, CDR2 YNNKEL (reference sequence). The CDR3 spells CASSPGNTEAFF. In nucleotides, the CDR3 is TGTGCCAGCAGCCCGGGGAACACTGAAGCTTTCTTT.

This clonotype was seen repeatedly, ten times or more. The V and J genes are TRBV5-4 and TRBJ2-3; TRBD2 might be the D (5 bases). Between the trimmed V and J ends, which lost 5 bases and 0 bases, there was a span of 13 bases. CDR3 length: 15 amino acids. Germline CDR1 SGHNT, CDR2 YYREEE (reference sequence). Written as DNA, the CDR3 is TGTGCCAGCAGAATGGACTCCCTTAGCACAGATACGCAGTATTTT. Its protein is CASRMDSLSTDTQYF.

V usage is TRBV6-5 and J usage is TRBJ1-5; possibly TRBD1 for D (5 bases). The CDR3 has 17 residues. V was shortened by 6 bases and J by 2 bases, with 20 bases between the two germline ends. Germline V gives CDR1 MNHEY, CDR2 SVGAGI. The CDR3 is CASRPTRGRAGNQPQHF. CDR3 nucleotides: TGTGCCAGCAGACCCACCCGGGGGAGAGCCGGCAATCAGCCCCAGCATTTT.

Many counts were recorded for this clonotype. The chain carries TRBV27 and TRBJ2-3; D possibly corresponds to TRBD2 (5 bases). The germline V gene encodes CDR1 MNHEY and CDR2 SMNVEV (reference sequence). V was trimmed by 9 bases and J by 2 bases, leaving 18 bases between them. This CDR3 spans 15 amino acids. The CDR3 here is CASQAGGLSTDTQYF. DNA of the CDR3: TGTGCCAGTCAGGCGGGCGGGCTATCCACAGATACGCAGTATTTT.

This chain links TRBV6-2 or TRBV6-3 with TRBJ1-1; tentative D call: TRBD1 (6 bases). CDR1 and CDR2 (germline): MNHEY, SVGEGT. The CDR3 spans 20 residues. Trimming took off 4 bases at V and 1 base at J, with 28 bases between the two ends. CDR3 sequence reads: CASSSYLNRFVQGRNTEAFF. The CDR3, as DNA: TGTGCCAGCAGTTCGTACCTCAATCGTTTTGTCCAGGGGAGGAACACTGAAGCTTTCTTT.

There are a few counts of this clonotype. The chain combines TRBV7-8 with TRBJ2-7, with TRBD1 matching 12 bases. Trimming at V came to 1 base and at J to 3 bases, leaving 16 bases not matched to a gene. Germline assignment: CDR1 SGHVS and CDR2 FQNEAQ. The CDR3 has 20 residues. The CDR3 nucleotides read TGTGCCAGCAGCTTAGTTTCTGGGACAGGGGGCTATACCGCCATCTACGAGCAGTACTTC. It yields the protein CASSLVSGTGGYTAIYEQYF.

This clonotype was counted at least ten times. The V and J genes are TRBV7-9 and TRBJ2-7; 7 bases match TRBD1. The germline gives CDR1 SEHNR, CDR2 FQNEAQ (reference sequence). The CDR3 extends over 14 amino acids. J lost 4 bases, V lost 0 bases, and 3 bases had no gene match. CDR3 amino acids: CASSLAGQVYEQYF. In nucleotides, the CDR3 is TGTGCCAGCAGCTTAGCCGGACAGGTTTACGAGCAGTACTTC.

The chain recombines TRBV6-2 or TRBV6-3 with TRBJ2-1; D unclear. Trimming pared 8 bases from V and 4 bases from J, leaving 6 bases between. CDR3 length: 11 residues. The germline V gene has CDR1 MNHEY and CDR2 SVGEGT. CDR3: CASYSYNEQFF. CDR3 sequence (DNA): TGTGCCAGCTACTCTTACAATGAGCAGTTCTTC.

Points on this clonotype: Since a much larger clone is just one base distant, this may be a read error. V is TRBV20-1 and J is TRBJ1-2; 9 bases are a match to TRBD1. Unmatched junction bases numbered 11, after V lost 5 bases and J lost 10 bases. Looked up from germline, CDR1 is DFQATT and CDR2 is SNEGSKA (reference sequence). CDR3 length: 13 amino acids. In DNA form, the CDR3 reads TGCAGTGCTCTACTACAGGGGGCCCAAGTCTACACCTTC. It yields the protein CSALLQGAQVYTF.

This clonotype was counted only a few times. This sequence joins TRBV30 and TRBJ1-2, with 7 bases matching TRBD1. V shed 5 bases and J 8 bases; nucleotides not matched to a gene: 14. The CDR3 spans 14 residues. From germline, CDR1 is GTSNPN and CDR2 SVGIG (reference sequence). The CDR3 coding sequence is TGTGCCTGGGGGAGGGGGACAGACCGGTGGGGCTACACCTTC. Protein product: CAWGRGTDRWGYTF.

The chain recombines TRBV7-2 with TRBJ2-1, with D possibly being TRBD2 (6 bases). The CDR3 has 13 amino acids. The germline V and J ends were trimmed by 4 bases and 15 bases, with 19 bases remaining between them. Germline lookup yields CDR1 SGHTA and CDR2 FQGNSA. As DNA, the CDR3 is TGTGCCAGCAGCTCTCCGGGACTCCCTATGGGGTTCTTC. Encoded protein: CASSSPGLPMGFF.

In its sample, this clonotype was seen a few times. The gene calls are TRBV7-2 and TRBJ2-5; TRBD2 is a possible D gene (6 bases). The CDR3 runs 16 residues. V dropped 4 bases and J dropped 1 base, with 16 bases sitting between them. CDR1 and CDR2 from the germline V gene are SGHTA and FQGNSA. The CDR3 region is CASSSRRVSGQETQYF. CDR3 nucleotides: TGTGCCAGCAGCTCCCGGAGGGTGAGCGGCCAAGAGACCCAGTACTTC.